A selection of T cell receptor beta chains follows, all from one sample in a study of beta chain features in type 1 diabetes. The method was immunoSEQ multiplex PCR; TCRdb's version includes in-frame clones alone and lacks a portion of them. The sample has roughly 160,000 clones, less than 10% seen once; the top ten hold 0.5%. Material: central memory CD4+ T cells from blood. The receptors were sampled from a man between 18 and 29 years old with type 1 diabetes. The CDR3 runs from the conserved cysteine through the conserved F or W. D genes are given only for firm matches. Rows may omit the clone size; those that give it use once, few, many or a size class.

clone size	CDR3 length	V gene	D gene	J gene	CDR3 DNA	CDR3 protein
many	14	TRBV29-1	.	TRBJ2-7	TGCAGCGCCGTCCCCAGGCCGTCTTCCTACGAGCAGTACTTC	CSAVPRPSSYEQYF
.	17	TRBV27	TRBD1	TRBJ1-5	TGTGCCAGTTCGACCGGGACAGGGCCTTATAGCAATCAGCCCCAGCATTTT	CASSTGTGPYSNQPQHF
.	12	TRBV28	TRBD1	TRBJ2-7	TGTGCCAGCAAGACAGGGTCGGCGGAGCAGTACTTC	CASKTGSAEQYF
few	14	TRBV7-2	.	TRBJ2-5	TGTGCCAGCAGCTCTCGACAGGGCGGAGGGGCCCAGTACTTC	CASSSRQGGGAQYF
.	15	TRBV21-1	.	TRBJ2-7	TGTGCCAGCAGCAGAGTAGCGTTCCGCTCCTACGAGCAGTACTTC	CASSRVAFRSYEQYF
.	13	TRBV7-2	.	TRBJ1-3	TGTGCCAGCAGGTTCGGCTCTGGAAACACCATATATTTT	CASRFGSGNTIYF
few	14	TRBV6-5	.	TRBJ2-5	TGTGCCAGCAGTCGCCGGACAGTTCAAGAGACCCAGTACTTC	CASSRRTVQETQYF
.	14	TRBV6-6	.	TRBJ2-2	TGTGCCAGCAGTCATCAGGGGTTCACCGGGGAGCTGTTTTTT	CASSHQGFTGELFF
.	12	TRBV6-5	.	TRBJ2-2	TGTGCCAGCAGCAAGCGCACCGGGGAGCTGTTTTTT	CASSKRTGELFF
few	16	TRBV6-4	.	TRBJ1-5	TGTGCCAGCAGTGACGATTTAACAGGGTTGAATCAGCCCCAGCATTTT	CASSDDLTGLNQPQHF
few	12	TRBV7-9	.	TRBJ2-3	TGTGCCAGCAGTCAGTCCACAGATACGCAGTATTTT	CASSQSTDTQYF
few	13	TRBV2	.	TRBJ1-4	TGTGCCAGCAGTGTAGTTGTGTGGGAAAAACTGTTTTTT	CASSVVVWEKLFF
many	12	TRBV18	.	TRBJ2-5	TGTGCCAGCTCACCAGGAGGGGAGACCCAGTACTTC	CASSPGGETQYF
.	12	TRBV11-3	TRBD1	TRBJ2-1	TGTGCCAGCAGTCATACTCAGGGGGCGAAGTTCTTC	CASSHTQGAKFF
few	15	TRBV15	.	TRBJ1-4	TGTGCCACCAGCAGTGAGGGTGGGATTAATGAAAAACTGTTTTTT	CATSSEGGINEKLFF
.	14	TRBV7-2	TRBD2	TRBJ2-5	TGTGCCAGCAGCTTAGGCGGGGGGCCAGAGACCCAGTACTTC	CASSLGGGPETQYF
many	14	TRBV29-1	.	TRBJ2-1	TGCAGCGTTGATTCCAGGAGGCGTTACAATGAGCAGTTCTTC	CSVDSRRRYNEQFF
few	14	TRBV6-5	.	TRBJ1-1	TGTGCCAGCAGTCGACAGGTTCGGAACACTGAAGCTTTCTTT	CASSRQVRNTEAFF
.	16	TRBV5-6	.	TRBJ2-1	TGTGCCAGCAGCTTGTTGTCATCGCTAGCTCTCAATGAGCAGTTCTTC	CASSLLSSLALNEQFF
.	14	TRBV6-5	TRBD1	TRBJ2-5	TGTGCCAGCAGTTCTAGGACAGGGCGAGAGACCCAGTACTTC	CASSSRTGRETQYF
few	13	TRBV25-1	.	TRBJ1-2	TGTGCCAGCAGTGAGGGCCCGCACTATGGCTACACCTTC	CASSEGPHYGYTF
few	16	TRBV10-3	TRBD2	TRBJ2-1	TGTGCCATCAGGAAGGAGACTAGCGGGGGGTACAATGAGCAGTTCTTC	CAIRKETSGGYNEQFF
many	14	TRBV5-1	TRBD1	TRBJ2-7	TGCGCCACCGGAGTCGGGACAGGGGATCACGAGCAGTACTTC	CATGVGTGDHEQYF
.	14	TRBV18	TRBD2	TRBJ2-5	TGTGCCAGCTCACCAACTAGCGGGGGGGAGACCCAGTACTTC	CASSPTSGGETQYF
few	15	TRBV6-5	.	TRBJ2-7	TGTGCCAGCATGAATTGGGGGGGCCAAGCCTACGAGCAGTACTTC	CASMNWGGQAYEQYF
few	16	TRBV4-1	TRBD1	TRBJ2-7	TGCGCCAGCAGCCAAGATCCGGACAGGGGCCTACGAGAGCAGTACTTC	CASSQDPDRGLREQYF
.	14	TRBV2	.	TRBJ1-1	TGTGCCAGCAACTTACAGTCTGGAAGCACTGAAGCTTTCTTT	CASNLQSGSTEAFF
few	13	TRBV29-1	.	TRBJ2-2	TGCAGCGTGGACGGACAGAACACCGGGGAGCTGTTTTTT	CSVDGQNTGELFF
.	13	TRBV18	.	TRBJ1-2	TGTGCCAGCTCGCGGACAGACGACCATGGCTACACCTTC	CASSRTDDHGYTF
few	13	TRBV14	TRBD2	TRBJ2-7	TGTGCCAGCAGCTTCGGACTAGCGGGTGAGCAGTACTTC	CASSFGLAGEQYF
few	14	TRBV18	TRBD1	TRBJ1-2	TGTGCCAGCTCTACCTCGACAGGGACCTATGGCTACACCTTC	CASSTSTGTYGYTF
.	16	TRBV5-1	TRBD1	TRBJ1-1	TGCGCCAGCAGCCCCCGGGCAGGGGGGCGGGACACTGAAGCTTTCTTT	CASSPRAGGRDTEAFF
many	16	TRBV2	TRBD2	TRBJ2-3	TGTGCCAGCAGTGAAGGGCTAGCGGGAGAGACAGATACGCAGTATTTT	CASSEGLAGETDTQYF
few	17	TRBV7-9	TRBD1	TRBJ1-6	TGTGCCAGCAGCTCCCCGATTCCGGGACAGGGGGATTCACCCCTCCACTTT	CASSSPIPGQGDSPLHF
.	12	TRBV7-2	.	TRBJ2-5	TGTGCCAGCGGCGCGGGGAAGGAGACCCAGTACTTC	CASGAGKETQYF
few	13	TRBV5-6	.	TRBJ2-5	TGTGCCAGCAGCTTGGGGGGCCCGGAGACCCAGTACTTC	CASSLGGPETQYF
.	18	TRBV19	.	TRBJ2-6	TGTGCCAGTAGTATCCGCCACGGCCCTAGCTCTGGGGCCAACGTCCTGACTTTC	CASSIRHGPSSGANVLTF
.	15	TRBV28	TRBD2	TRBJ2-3	TGTGCCAGCAGCGCGGGGGGCTCACGCACAGATACGCAGTATTTT	CASSAGGSRTDTQYF
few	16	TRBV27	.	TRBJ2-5	TGTGCCAGCAGTTTATCGGTGGGACTGATCCAAGAGACCCAGTACTTC	CASSLSVGLIQETQYF
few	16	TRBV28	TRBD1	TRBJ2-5	TGTGCCAGCAGTTTAGGCGGCCAGGGGGTAAAAGAGACCCAGTACTTC	CASSLGGQGVKETQYF
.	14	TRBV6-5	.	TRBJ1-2	TGTGCCAGCACCATGGGTGTAGCGGTGGAGCGCCGCACCTTC	CASTMGVAVERRTF
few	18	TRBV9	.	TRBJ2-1	TGTGCCAGCAGCTCCCTCCGAGGGGGGACAGAGCGATACAATGAGCAGTTCTTC	CASSSLRGGTERYNEQFF
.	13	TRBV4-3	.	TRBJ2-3	TGCGCCAGCAGCCTTCGGGTGGCAGATACGCAGTATTTT	CASSLRVADTQYF
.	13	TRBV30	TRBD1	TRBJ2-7	TGTGCCTGCTGGGACAGGGGAACGTACGAGCAGTACTTC	CACWDRGTYEQYF
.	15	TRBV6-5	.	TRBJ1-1	TGTGCCAGCACCTTCACTAACCGGCAAGGGGCTGAAGCTTTCTTT	CASTFTNRQGAEAFF
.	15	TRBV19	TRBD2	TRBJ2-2	TGTGCCGCCCGGGCGGGAGGTCCCAACACCGGGGAGCTGTTTTTT	CAARAGGPNTGELFF
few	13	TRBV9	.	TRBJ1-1	TGTGCCAGCAGCGTAGACCGGGACACTGAAGCTTTCTTT	CASSVDRDTEAFF
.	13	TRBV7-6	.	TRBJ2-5	TGTGCCAGCAGCCCAGTGAATCAGGAGACCCAGTACTTC	CASSPVNQETQYF
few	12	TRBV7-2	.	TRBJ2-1	TGTGCCAGCGGGTCTGCCCCTAGTCAGCAGTTCTTC	CASGSAPSQQFF
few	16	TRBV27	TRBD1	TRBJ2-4	TGTGCCAGCAGTTTATCGCAGGGGGCGACCAAAAACATTCAGTACTTC	CASSLSQGATKNIQYF
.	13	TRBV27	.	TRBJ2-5	TGTGCCAGCAGCTATACAGGGTCAGAGACCCAGTACTTC	CASSYTGSETQYF
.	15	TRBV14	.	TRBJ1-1	TGTGCCAGCAGCCCTCTGGGGGGAATGAACACTGAAGCTTTCTTT	CASSPLGGMNTEAFF
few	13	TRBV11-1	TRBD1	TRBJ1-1	TGTGCCAGCAGCTTTGGGACAGGGGAGGAAGCTTTCTTT	CASSFGTGEEAFF
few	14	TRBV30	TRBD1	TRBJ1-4	TGTGCCTGGAAGAAGGGGGCGACTAATGAAAAACTGTTTTTT	CAWKKGATNEKLFF